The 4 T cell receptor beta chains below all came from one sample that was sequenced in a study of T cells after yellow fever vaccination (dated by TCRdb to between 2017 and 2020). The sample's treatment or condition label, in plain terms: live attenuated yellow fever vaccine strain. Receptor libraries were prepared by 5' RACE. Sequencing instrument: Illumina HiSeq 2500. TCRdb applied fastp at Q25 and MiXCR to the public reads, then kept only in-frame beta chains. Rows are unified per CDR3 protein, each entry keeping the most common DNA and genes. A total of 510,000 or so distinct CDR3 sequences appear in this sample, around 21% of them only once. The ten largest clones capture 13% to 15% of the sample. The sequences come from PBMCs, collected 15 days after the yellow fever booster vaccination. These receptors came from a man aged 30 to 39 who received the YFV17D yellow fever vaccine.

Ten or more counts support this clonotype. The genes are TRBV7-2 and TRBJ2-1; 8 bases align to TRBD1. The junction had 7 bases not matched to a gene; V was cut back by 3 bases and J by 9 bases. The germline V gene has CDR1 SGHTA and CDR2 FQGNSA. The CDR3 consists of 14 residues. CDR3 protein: CASSLRQGASEQFF. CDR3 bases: TGTGCCAGCAGCTTGCGCCAGGGGGCAAGTGAGCAGTTCTTC.

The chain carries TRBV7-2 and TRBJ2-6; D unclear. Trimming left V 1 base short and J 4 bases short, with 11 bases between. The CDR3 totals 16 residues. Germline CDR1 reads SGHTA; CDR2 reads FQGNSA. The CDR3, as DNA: TGTGCCAGCAGCTTAGAAGGGTTCTCAGGGGCCAACGTCCTGACTTTC. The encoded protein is CASSLEGFSGANVLTF.

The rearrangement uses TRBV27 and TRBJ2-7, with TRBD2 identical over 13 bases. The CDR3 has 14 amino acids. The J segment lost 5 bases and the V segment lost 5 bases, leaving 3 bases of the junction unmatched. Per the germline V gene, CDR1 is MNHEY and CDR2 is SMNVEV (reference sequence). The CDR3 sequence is CASSGTSGGDEQYF. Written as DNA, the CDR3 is TGTGCCAGCAGTGGTACTAGCGGGGGGGACGAGCAGTACTTC.

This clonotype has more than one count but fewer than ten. The CDR3 sequence is CASSLSPVVNTEAFF. The DNA for the CDR3 is TGTGCCAGCAGCTTATCCCCGGTGGTGAACACTGAAGCTTTCTTT. The V gene is TRBV7-2, the J gene TRBJ1-1; the D is unclear. The V and J ends lost 2 bases and 0 bases respectively, with 10 bases between them. From germline, CDR1 is SGHTA and CDR2 FQGNSA. The CDR3 runs 15 residues.